The 8 T cell receptor beta chains reported below all come from one sample, sequenced in a study of Graves' ophthalmopathy and Graves' hyperthyroidism. Amplifying from RNA transcripts, the study obtained TCR beta CDR3 regions. The workflow started with a first-round RT-PCR run with HTBI primers and then moved on to a second-round multiplex PCR. TCRdb re-analysed the multiplex PCR reads in MiXCR, keeping a single row per CDR3 protein. The sample includes roughly 700,000 distinct CDR3 sequences, approximately 40% of them seen just once. The specimen was peripheral blood. The receptors were sampled from an adult man with Graves' ophthalmopathy.

The chain couples TRBV20-1 to TRBJ2-7, with TRBD1 as a possible D gene (5 bases). Trimming pared 3 bases from V and 0 bases from J, leaving 15 bases between. This CDR3 region has 15 residues. The germline CDR1 and CDR2 sequences are DFQATT and SNEGSKA (reference sequence). The CDR3 loop reads CSARAPTESSYEQYF. CDR3 nucleotides: TGCAGTGCTAGGGCCCCGACAGAGAGCTCCTACGAGCAGTACTTC.

This clonotype was observed many times. This chain connects TRBV25-1 to TRBJ2-5, with D perhaps matching TRBD1 or TRBD2 (5 bases each). Trimming stripped 4 bases from V and 2 bases from J, with 11 bases between. The CDR3 is 14 residues long. Germline V gives CDR1 MGHDK, CDR2 SYGVNS. CDR3 coding DNA: TGTGCCAGCAGTGGTGGGACCCTACAAGAGACCCAGTACTTC. Translated, it gives CASSGGTLQETQYF.

On this clonotype: A clone one base away is much larger, so this may be a read error. The chain is built from TRBV25-1 and TRBJ2-7; D uncertain. V lost 6 bases to trimming and J lost 2 bases, with 11 bases between them. CDR3 length: 13 amino acids. Germline V CDR1 and CDR2: MGHDK, SYGVNS. CDR3 in amino acids: CASSFRSPYEQYF. The DNA of the CDR3 is TGTGCCAGCAGCTTCAGGAGCCCCTACGAGCAGTACTTC.

With regard to this clonotype: A single base separates this from a much larger clone, so it may be a read error. The gene calls are TRBV15 and TRBJ2-5; 9 bases are a match to TRBD1. J was trimmed by 6 bases and V by 2 bases; bases with no gene match: 7. Germline CDR1 is LNHNV and CDR2 is YYDKDF (reference sequence). CDR3 size: 15 residues. CDR3 sequence: CATSRMDRGQKTQYF. Here the CDR3 DNA reads TGTGCCACCAGCAGAATGGACAGGGGACAAAAGACCCAGTACTTC.

About this clonotype: Mismatch with germline at one junction end may stem from a read error. The chain is built from TRBV29-1 and TRBJ2-7; D ambiguous. The V gene's germline CDR1 is SQVTM and CDR2 ANQGSEA. The CDR3 sequence is 11 residues long. The CDR3 spells CSVEFIYEQHF. The DNA of the CDR3 is TGCAGCGTTGAATTCATATACGAGCAGCACTTC.

CDR3 DNA sequence: TGCAGTGCTAAAGGACTAGCGGGAGCCTTGGGCACCGGGGAGCTGTTTTTT. Protein: CSAKGLAGALGTGELFF. This chain links TRBV20-1 with TRBJ2-2, with 13 positions matching TRBD2. CDR3 size: 17 residues. V lost 4 bases and J lost 4; bases outside the gene matches: 9. Germline V gene data show CDR1 as DFQATT and CDR2 as SNEGSKA (reference sequence).

Note on this clonotype: A much larger clonotype is one base distant, so this may be a read error. The chain has TRBV7-9 and TRBJ1-1; D is unresolved. This CDR3 has 14 residues. Germline V gives CDR1 SEHNR, CDR2 FQNEAQ (reference sequence). CDR3 residues: CASSLVFDGTKAFF. CDR3 nucleotides: TGTGCCAGCAGCTTAGTCTTCGATGGCACTAAAGCTTTCTTT.

Turning to this clonotype: A junction boundary mismatches the germline segment, possibly from a read error. The chain links TRBV7-2 to TRBJ2-5; 13 nucleotides align to TRBD2. The germline V gene has CDR1 SGHTA and CDR2 FQGNSA. The CDR3 is made up of 17 amino acids. CDR3 nucleotides: TGCGCCAGCAGCCGGGGACTAGCGGGGAGACGACAAGAGACCCAGTACTTC. The encoded protein is CASSRGLAGRRQETQYF.